This TCR beta chain was obtained from a study of cytomegalovirus exposure and HLA in healthy donors. The overall study: Around 80 million unique TCR sequences came from HLA-typed donors in an early release. Genotyping showed roughly 86% of 350 to 400 donors falling in the Caucasian-associated ancestry cluster. Notes on the study in general: It emerged from a later analysis that several of the most significant clusters appeared to be linked to common viral pathogens.

Worth noting for this clone: The antigen is undetermined.

With 60 Vbeta and 13 Jbeta primers, the PCR was carried out. TCRdb's table, derived via immunoSEQ multiplex PCR, lists solely in-frame clones and lacks some. Across 70,000 to 85,000 clones, the top ten clones capture 7.5% to 8% of the sample. CDR1 is KGHSH, CDR2 LQKENI, per germline. V trimming: 6 bases; J trimming: 4 bases; junction bases outside the gene matches: 7. This CDR3 spans 14 amino acids. The TCR originated in a female donor in good health and CMV-seropositive. The V and J genes are TRBV18 and TRBJ2-7, with 9 bases identical to TRBD2. The specimen was PBMCs. Written as DNA, the CDR3 is TGTGCCAGCTCCACCGGGACTAGCACGTACGAGCAGTACTTC. Protein: CASSTGTSTYEQYF.